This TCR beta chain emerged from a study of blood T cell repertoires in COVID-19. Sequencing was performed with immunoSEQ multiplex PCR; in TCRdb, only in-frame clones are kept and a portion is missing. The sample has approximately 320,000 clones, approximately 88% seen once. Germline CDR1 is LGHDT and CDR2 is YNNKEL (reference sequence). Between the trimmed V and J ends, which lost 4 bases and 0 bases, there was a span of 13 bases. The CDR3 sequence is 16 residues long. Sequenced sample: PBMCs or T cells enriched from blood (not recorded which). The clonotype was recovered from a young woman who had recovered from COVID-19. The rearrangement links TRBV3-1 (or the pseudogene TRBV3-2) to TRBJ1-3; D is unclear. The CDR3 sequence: CASSPYPGASGNTIYF. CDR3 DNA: TGTGCCAGCAGCCCGTACCCGGGAGCCTCTGGAAACACCATATATTTT.